The source of this TCR beta chain is a study of blood T cell repertoires in COVID-19 (dated by TCRdb to 2020 to 2022). Turning to the overall study: Samples from collaborators originated in the United States, Italy and Spain and spanned both the acute and convalescent phases of COVID-19. The repertoires were released in a freely available public database intended as a resource for research on the immune response to SARS-CoV-2. Sample metadata almost always included a de-identified subject ID, COVID-19 status, age in years and sex. Where available, HLA class I and class II types were obtained from metadata supplied by the sample provider rather than from assay-based typing. Deeply sampled blood TCRbeta repertoires from subjects exposed to, actively infected with, or recovered from COVID-19 were included in the dataset. The prospective study material was composed of cDNA or gDNA derived from T cells, B-cell-depleted T cells, or PBMCs. The samples were drawn from two sources: the first 160 participants of the ongoing ImmuneRACE study, and 1,200 or so subjects contributed by 6 global collaborators. The full study reports these points: How much clinical and demographic metadata was included differed by source and by participant, and the metadata was provided uncurated.

CDR1 SGHRS and CDR2 YFSETQ are derived from the germline V gene. After removal of 3 bases from V and 0 bases from J, the junction retains 8 bases not matched to a gene. The CDR3 contains 16 residues, cysteine and phenylalanine counted. The sequence is cut down to CDR3 DNA, 48 bases in frame from base 1. Participants in the prospective study were enrolled through a virtual design, were aged roughly 18 to 100 years, and lived in 24 United States geographic areas. In the prospective study, participants were assigned to cohorts based on the clinical history participants reported in a screening survey and a study questionnaire. For ImmuneRACE Cohort 3, a participant was defined as recovered based on two consecutive negative NP/OP PCR tests, clearance by a healthcare professional, or resolution of symptoms. In the prospective study, whole blood, serum and a nasopharyngeal or oropharyngeal swab were collected from each participant by mobile phlebotomists. Over a roughly 2-month period, participants in the prospective study had the option of providing additional blood draws and questionnaires. Before DNA extraction, blood samples from the prospective study were shipped at room temperature or frozen.

Concerning this clone itself: Its recognized antigen is unknown. Nothing much larger sits one base from this clone, and base qualities are not available.

The immunoSEQ Assay, a bias-controlled multiplex PCR, was used to amplify TCRbeta CDR3 regions from genomic DNA. In the original analysis: The number of nucleated cells in each sample was estimated by amplification of reference gene primers within the assay. To quantify the absolute abundance of each unique TCRbeta CDR3 rearrangement, sequence reads were collapsed and filtered. For each sample, productive Simpson clonality was calculated as the square root of Simpson's diversity index across productive rearrangements. Drawn from immuneACCESS, this table holds only the in-frame rearrangements with V and J called that TCRdb kept. Clones are partly lost; checked studies trace under half to an unresolved V gene and leave the rest unexplained. From that table come the V and J calls and clone size; the DNA was used to work out D and trimming. This sample is represented by over 200,000 clones; about 81% of them were singletons. The ten most abundant clones make up 7.5% to 10% of the sample.

Sequenced input: PBMCs or T cells enriched from blood (not recorded which). This receptor was identified in a man between 40 and 49 years old who had recovered from COVID-19. The receptor chain draws on TRBV5-1 and TRBJ1-2, and TRBD1 aligns with 7 junction nucleotides. The CDR3 loop reads CASSSSTGNPNYGYTF. Read as DNA, the sequence is TGCGCCAGCAGCTCTTCGACAGGGAACCCTAACTATGGCTACACCTTC.